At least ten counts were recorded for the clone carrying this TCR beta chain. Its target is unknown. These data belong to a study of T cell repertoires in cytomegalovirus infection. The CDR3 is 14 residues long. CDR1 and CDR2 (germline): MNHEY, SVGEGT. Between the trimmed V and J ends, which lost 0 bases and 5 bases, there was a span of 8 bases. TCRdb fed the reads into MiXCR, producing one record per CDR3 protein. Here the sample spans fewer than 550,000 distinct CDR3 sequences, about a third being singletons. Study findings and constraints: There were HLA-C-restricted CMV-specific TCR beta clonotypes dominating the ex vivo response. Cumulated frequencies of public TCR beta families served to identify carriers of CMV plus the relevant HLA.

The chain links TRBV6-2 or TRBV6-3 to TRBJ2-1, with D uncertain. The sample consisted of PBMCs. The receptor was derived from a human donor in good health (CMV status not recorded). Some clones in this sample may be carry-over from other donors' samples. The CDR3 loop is CASSYSLTNNEQFF. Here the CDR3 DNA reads TGTGCCAGCAGTTACTCCCTAACAAACAATGAGCAGTTCTTC.